The clone carrying this T cell receptor (beta chain) came up many times. Antigen: not known. This record comes from a study of T cells in Graves' hyperthyroidism and ophthalmopathy. Study-wide points: Blood held most thyroid clonotypes expanded above 0.001 frequency. Model output signaled ophthalmopathy a median roughly six months ahead of onset.

Using RNA transcripts as the source, TCR beta CDR3 regions were amplified. Researchers ran a first-round RT-PCR on the TCR CDR3 using the HTBI primer set. TCRdb recomputed calls from the multiplex PCR reads with MiXCR, one row per CDR3 protein. The sample has about 580,000 distinct CDR3 sequences; more than 11% are singletons. The clonotype was recovered from a woman aged 30 to 39 with Graves' hyperthyroidism that later progressed to Graves' ophthalmopathy. The source material was blood.

DNA for the CDR3: TGTGCCACCAGCCCCGGAAGCGGCCCAGACTACAATGAGCAGTTCTTC. Translating it yields CATSPGSGPDYNEQFF. The gene calls are TRBV15 and TRBJ2-1, with D possibly being TRBD2 (5 bases). Germline assignment: CDR1 LNHNV and CDR2 YYDKDF (reference sequence). This CDR3 spans 16 amino acids. Between the trimmed V and J ends, which lost 5 bases and 3 bases, there was a span of 17 bases.